This T cell receptor (beta chain) was documented in a study of blood T cell repertoires in COVID-19. As for the study in general: In each case, the material was cDNA or gDNA derived from T cells, B-cell-depleted T cells, or PBMCs.

Original analysis: Estimates of nucleated cell counts were drawn from the amplification of reference gene primers. The method was immunoSEQ multiplex PCR; TCRdb's version includes in-frame clones alone and lacks a portion of them. V and J calls and clone size come straight from that table; D and trimming were deduced from the DNA. The sample lists 200,000 to 250,000 clones, about 84% seen once, with 9.5% to 15% in the top ten. The CDR3 length is 17 residues. After removal of 0 bases from V and 2 bases from J, the junction contained 6 bases not matched to a gene. CDR1 is GTSNPN, CDR2 SVGIG, per germline (reference sequence). This clone has a single count.

The source is a human donor in a cohort sampled during active COVID-19. Sequencing used peripheral blood. The J gene is TRBJ1-4, the V gene TRBV30, with TRBD1 identical over 10 bases. The CDR3 DNA reads TGTGCCTGGAGTGTACGGGACAGGGGAGTGACTAATGAAAAACTGTTTTTT. The encoded protein is CAWSVRDRGVTNEKLFF. The variable domain in full, with the rest retrieved from reference TRBV30 and TRBJ1-4, is SQTIHQWPATLVQPVGSPLSLECTVEGTSNPNLYWYRQAAGRGLQLLFYSVGIGQISSEVPQNLSASRPQDRQFILSSKKLLLSDSGFYLCAWSVRDRGVTNEKLFFGSGTQLSVL.